This entry features one T cell receptor (beta chain) sequence. Its specificity is not known. This entry belongs to a study of Graves' ophthalmopathy and Graves' hyperthyroidism. Study-wide points: With just under 90% sensitivity and 75% to 84% specificity, a 13-signature model separated ophthalmopathy from stable hyperthyroidism.

This CDR3 has 16 amino acids. Trimming removed 8 bases from V and 4 bases from J; junction bases left unmatched: 10. Per germline, CDR1 KGHDR and CDR2 SFDVKD. RNA transcripts were the source from which TCR beta CDR3 regions were amplified. Scientists carried out first-round RT-PCR using HTBI primers and then a second-round multiplex PCR. TCRdb recomputed calls from the multiplex PCR reads with MiXCR, one row per CDR3 protein. The data show some 160,000 distinct CDR3 sequences, roughly two fifths seen once. Reliance was placed on clinical symptoms, serum thyroxine, TRAb, thyroid ultrasound and orbital computed tomography for diagnosis. It was from 10 ml of fresh peripheral blood that the PBMCs came.

This receptor was taken from a man aged 30 to 39 with Graves' ophthalmopathy. The chain couples TRBV24-1 to TRBJ1-5; 10 bases are a match to TRBD1. Input material: peripheral blood. Here the CDR3 DNA reads TGTGCCACCACCCTAGGGACAGGGGTGGGAAATCAGCCCCAGCATTTT. Residues: CATTLGTGVGNQPQHF.